This record concerns one TCR beta chain sequence. The antigen is unknown. The data are from a study of blood T cells in healthy people across ages. Peripheral blood samples of around 9.3 milliliters were drawn from each donor. Study-wide points: Conclusively comparing naive with antigen-experienced cells was impossible with unsorted PBMCs.

Primed by a sample-barcoded 5' primer and a J-beta primer mix, a second PCR proceeded for roughly 7 to 11 cycles. TCRdb re-called the 5' RACE reads through MiXCR, storing one row per CDR3 protein. The table lists about 1.4 million distinct CDR3 sequences, approximately 59% of them singletons, with about 6.7% in the top ten. Sequenced material: blood. This receptor was obtained from a man aged 18 to 29 in good health.

CDR3 sequence (DNA): TGTGCCAGCAGTTCCTACCTCACGTCGGGGGGCAACGAGCAGTACTTC. Translation gives CASSSYLTSGGNEQYF. The genes are TRBV28 and TRBJ2-7; D is perhaps TRBD2 (7 bases). The CDR3 length is 16 residues. Germline lookup yields CDR1 MDHEN and CDR2 SYDVKM. Trimming stripped 4 bases from V and 5 bases from J, with 21 bases between.